This T cell receptor (beta chain) was captured by sequencing in a study of PD-1 blockade in mismatch repair-deficient tumors. Profiled with immunoSEQ multiplex PCR; TCRdb holds only in-frame clones, not every one. The sample shows about 84,000 clones, approximately 84% of them seen only once. PCR or immunohistochemistry showed mismatch repair deficiency in every enrolled patient. Germline lookup yields CDR1 SGHTS and CDR2 YDEGEE. This CDR3 contains 17 residues. V was pared by 3 bases and J by 4 bases, with 9 bases of the junction left unmatched. The rearrangement joins TRBV5-8 to TRBJ2-3; 12 bases agree with TRBD2. The clonotype comes from an adult with mismatch repair-deficient cancer. The sequencing here drew on peripheral blood, taken 12 weeks after starting pembrolizumab. The CDR3 region is CASSSGLAGNGADTQYF. The DNA for the CDR3 is TGTGCCAGCAGCTCGGGACTAGCGGGCAACGGGGCAGATACGCAGTATTTT.